The 24 T cell receptor beta chains presented below share a single source sample, sequenced in a study of shared clonotypes between healthy human individuals. Data came from immunoSEQ multiplex PCR; TCRdb stores just in-frame clones and leaves some out. This table holds about 2.4 million clones, 93% found once. Sequences were obtained from naive CD4+ T cells from PBMCs. Noted subset: CD45RA+ positively selected. The source is a man aged 18 to 29 in good health. Some clones in this sample may be carry-over from other donors' samples.

The chain combines TRBV2 with TRBJ1-2; possibly TRBD1 for D (6 bases). The V gene's germline CDR1 is SNHLY and CDR2 FYNNEI. Trimming took 6 bases from V and 8 from J, leaving 10 bases between them. The CDR3 consists of 11 residues. As DNA, the CDR3 is TGTGCCAGCAGGGGGGGGCCAGGCTACACCTTC. It codes for CASRGGPGYTF.

V gene TRBV15 combines with J gene TRBJ1-4; no reliable D call. Looked up from germline, CDR1 is LNHNV and CDR2 is YYDKDF (reference sequence). The CDR3 covers 15 residues. Trimming took 5 bases from V and 0 from J, leaving 10 bases between them. Here the CDR3 reads CATSRSSSTNEKLFF. The CDR3 nucleotides read TGTGCCACCAGCCGTAGCTCTTCAACTAATGAAAAACTGTTTTTT.

V gene TRBV18 combines with J gene TRBJ1-3, with D possibly being TRBD1 (5 bases). The V gene lost 4 bases and the J gene lost 8 bases, with 15 bases spanning the gap. This CDR3 contains 14 residues. Germline loops: CDR1 KGHSH, CDR2 LQKENI. CDR3: CASSRSVQGDTIYF. The DNA for the CDR3 is TGTGCCAGCTCACGGAGTGTTCAGGGTGACACCATATATTTT.

The rearrangement joins TRBV9 to TRBJ2-3, with 8 bases matching TRBD2. Germline trimming cut 2 bases from V and 0 bases from J; bases unmatched to any gene: 8. The CDR3 has 17 amino acids. In germline, CDR1 is SGDLS, CDR2 YYNGEE. For the CDR3, the DNA is TGTGCCAGCAGCGTGGGACCCACTAGCGGTAGCACAGATACGCAGTATTTT. Amino acid sequence: CASSVGPTSGSTDTQYF. Drawing the rest from reference TRBV9 and TRBJ2-3, the complete variable domain is DSGVTQTPKHLITATGQRVTLRCSPRSGDLSVYWYQQSLDQGLQFLIQYYNGEERAKGNILERFSAQQFPDLHSELNLSSLELGDSALYFCASSVGPTSGSTDTQYFGPGTRLTVL.

V is TRBV6-6 and J is TRBJ2-7; 10 bases map to TRBD2. Per germline, CDR1 MNHNY and CDR2 SVGAGI (reference sequence). V was pared by 8 bases and J by 0 bases, with 4 bases of the junction left unmatched. The CDR3 runs 14 residues. The CDR3 loop is CASGRLAGSYEQYF. CDR3 DNA: TGTGCCAGCGGTAGACTAGCGGGCTCCTACGAGCAGTACTTC.

This clone was recorded once. CDR3 region: CASSSIPPRGLAGGGDRETQYF. The CDR3 DNA reads as TGTGCCAGCAGTTCGATACCACCCCGCGGACTAGCGGGAGGGGGGGACCGGGAGACCCAGTACTTC. The V gene is TRBV27, the J gene TRBJ2-5; the match to TRBD2 covers 15 bases. CDR3 length equals 22 residues. Germline V gene lookup returns CDR1 MNHEY and CDR2 SMNVEV (reference sequence). Losses at the gene ends were 4 bases for V and 5 bases for J; bases not matched to a gene: 23.

The chain carries TRBV5-4 and TRBJ2-5; D might be TRBD1 (7 bases). Germline CDR1 is SGHNT and CDR2 is YYREEE (reference sequence). V was cut by 4 bases and J by 5 bases, with 21 bases left in between. This CDR3 has 16 residues. The DNA of the CDR3 is TGTGCCAGCAGCCAGGGGGGACTCCTTTACGGGGAGACCCAGTACTTC. The encoded protein is CASSQGGLLYGETQYF.

The chain joins TRBV5-1 to TRBJ1-2, with TRBD1 identical over 9 bases. Germline values: CDR1 SGHRS, CDR2 YFSETQ. After removal of 4 bases from V and 5 bases from J, the junction contained 9 bases not matched to a gene. This CDR3 contains 15 residues. In nucleotides, the CDR3 is TGCGCCAGCAGCCAAATTGGGGGGACAGGGTATGGCTACACCTTC. Translated, it gives CASSQIGGTGYGYTF.

CDR3 residues: CASSSRDRATYEQYF. CDR3 nucleotides: TGTGCCAGCAGTAGCCGGGACAGGGCGACCTACGAGCAGTACTTC. V and J are TRBV6-1 and TRBJ2-7, with 9 positions matching TRBD1. Looked up from germline, CDR1 is MNHNS and CDR2 is SASEGT. V shed 5 bases and J 2 bases; nucleotides not matched to a gene: 7. The CDR3 consists of 15 residues.

This clone has just one count. The chain employs TRBV27 and TRBJ2-7, with 11 bases fitting TRBD2. Germline V gives CDR1 MNHEY, CDR2 SMNVEV (reference sequence). This CDR3 contains 17 residues. V was clipped by 7 bases and J by 1 base; unmatched bases: 12. Here the CDR3 reads CASTFPGTSGDSYEQYF. The CDR3 coding sequence is TGTGCCAGCACCTTTCCCGGGACTAGCGGCGATTCCTACGAGCAGTACTTC.

This clone was found a few times. This sample also contains other DNA sequences that code for the same CDR3. The chain joins TRBV7-2 to TRBJ1-5; D not resolved. The CDR3 contains 12 residues. V lost 1 base and J lost 4, with 2 bases in between. Per germline, CDR1 SGHTA and CDR2 FQGNSA. Here the CDR3 reads CASSLDNQPQHF. The CDR3 coding sequence is TGTGCCAGCAGCTTAGATAATCAGCCCCAGCATTTT.

This chain links TRBV27 with TRBJ2-2; 9 nucleotides align to TRBD2. V lost 0 bases and J lost 6; bases outside the gene matches: 8. CDR1 is MNHEY, CDR2 SMNVEV, per germline (reference sequence). The CDR3 covers 17 residues. This chain's CDR3 is CASSLSYLAGNPGELFF. Here the CDR3 DNA reads TGTGCCAGCAGTTTATCGTACCTAGCGGGAAATCCCGGGGAGCTGTTTTTT.

This clone has just one count. The chain employs TRBV6-6 and TRBJ1-2; 7 bases map to TRBD1. Germline V gene data show CDR1 as MNHNY and CDR2 as SVGAGI (reference sequence). The CDR3 is 12 amino acids. V shed 7 bases and J 5 bases; nucleotides not matched to a gene: 4. The CDR3 DNA reads as TGTGCCAGCAATAACAGGGGATATGGCTACACCTTC. This encodes CASNNRGYGYTF.

The chain recombines TRBV28 with TRBJ1-1; 7 nucleotides match TRBD1. Germline CDR1 MDHEN, CDR2 SYDVKM. V lost 4 bases, J lost 6 bases, and 14 bases stayed unmatched. The CDR3 covers 16 residues. The CDR3, as DNA: TGTGCCAGCAGTTCCTTTCGACAGGGAAAGGGTCCTGAAGCTTTCTTT. Amino acids: CASSSFRQGKGPEAFF.

As concerns this clone: Other nucleotide sequences from this sample produce the same CDR3. The rearrangement uses TRBV5-4 and TRBJ2-7; 9 nucleotides align to TRBD1. The CDR3 contains 14 residues. After removal of 0 bases from V and 4 bases from J, the junction contained 2 bases not matched to a gene. CDR1 is SGHNT, CDR2 YYREEE, per germline (reference sequence). CDR3 sequence (DNA): TGTGCCAGCAGCTTGGTACAGGGGGCGTACGAGCAGTACTTC. Residues: CASSLVQGAYEQYF.

The chain couples TRBV6-5 to TRBJ1-1, with 7 positions matching TRBD1. J gave up 5 bases and V 7 bases, and 13 bases lay outside the gene matches. This CDR3 has 15 residues. Per the germline V gene, CDR1 is MNHEY and CDR2 is SVGAGI. This chain's CDR3 is CASTRRGGEGTEAFF. The DNA for the CDR3 is TGTGCCAGCACCCGGAGAGGGGGCGAAGGAACTGAAGCTTTCTTT.

V gene TRBV5-1 combines with J gene TRBJ2-3; 11 bases match TRBD1. Losses at the gene ends were 3 bases for V and 6 bases for J; bases not matched to a gene: 6. The CDR3 consists of 15 residues. CDR1 and CDR2 from the germline V gene are SGHRS and YFSETQ. CDR3 DNA sequence: TGCGCCAGCAGCTCCTGGACAGGGGGCGCGGATACGCAGTATTTT. Translated: CASSSWTGGADTQYF.

The CDR3 reads CAWTPDGLGFEKLFF. CDR3 in DNA: TGTGCCTGGACCCCGGACGGCTTGGGGTTCGAAAAACTGTTTTTT. The chain joins TRBV30 to TRBJ1-4, with D hard to call. Per the germline V gene, CDR1 is GTSNPN and CDR2 is SVGIG (reference sequence). Trimming cost V 4 bases and J 8 bases, with 20 bases left between them. This CDR3 contains 15 residues.

The V gene is TRBV27, the J gene TRBJ1-1; TRBD1 aligns across 11 bases. The germline V gene encodes CDR1 MNHEY and CDR2 SMNVEV (reference sequence). This CDR3 has 16 amino acids. The ends lost 3 bases at V and 3 bases at J; junction bases unmatched: 6. The CDR3 is CASSFYRDRGDTEAFF. The CDR3 bases are TGTGCCAGCAGTTTCTACCGGGACAGGGGGGACACTGAAGCTTTCTTT.

This clone appeared a single time. The chain joins TRBV30 to TRBJ2-7; D is possibly TRBD1 or TRBD2 (5 bases each). The ends were cut back, 5 bases at V and 0 bases at J, with 11 bases in the middle. Germline values: CDR1 GTSNPN, CDR2 SVGIG (reference sequence). The CDR3 has 13 amino acids. CDR3: CAWGQRDSYEQYF. CDR3 bases: TGTGCCTGGGGACAACGGGACTCCTACGAGCAGTACTTC. The complete variable domain, with remaining parts taken from reference TRBV30 and TRBJ2-7, reads SQTIHQWPATLVQPVGSPLSLECTVEGTSNPNLYWYRQAAGRGLQLLFYSVGIGQISSEVPQNLSASRPQDRQFILSSKKLLLSDSGFYLCAWGQRDSYEQYFGPGTRLTVT.

The chain is built from TRBV5-5 and TRBJ2-3, with 7 bases that match TRBD1. The junction had 8 bases not matched to a gene; V was cut back by 8 bases and J by 2 bases. CDR1 is SGHKS, CDR2 YYEKEE, per germline (reference sequence). This CDR3 is built from 14 residues. The CDR3 sequence: CASSVGTATDTQYF. CDR3 bases: TGTGCCAGTTCAGTAGGGACAGCCACAGATACGCAGTATTTT.

The chain combines TRBV18 with TRBJ2-5; D is unresolved. The CDR3 consists of 11 residues. The germline CDR1 and CDR2 sequences are KGHSH and LQKENI. V was shortened by 5 bases and J by 5 bases, with 6 bases between the two germline ends. Written as DNA, the CDR3 is TGTGCCAGCTCAGATTTGGAGACCCAGTACTTC. This translates into CASSDLETQYF. Variable domain in full (rest from reference TRBV18 and TRBJ2-5): NAGVMQNPRHLVRRRGQEARLRCSPMKGHSHVYWYRQLPEEGLKFMVYLQKENIIDESGMPKERFSAEFPKEGPSILRIQQVVRGDSAAYFCASSDLETQYFGPGTRLLVL.

The V and J genes are TRBV7-8 and TRBJ2-7; tentatively, D is TRBD1 or TRBD2 (5 bases each). The germline V gene encodes CDR1 SGHVS and CDR2 FQNEAQ. Trimming took 5 bases from V and 0 from J, leaving 20 bases between them. The CDR3 covers 17 residues. The CDR3 loop is CASSRVQSGTVSYEQYF. The CDR3 DNA sequence: TGTGCCAGCAGCCGGGTCCAATCCGGGACGGTCTCCTACGAGCAGTACTTC. Combining the CDR3 with reference TRBV7-8 and TRBJ2-7 gives the whole variable domain GAGVSQSPRYKVAKRGQDVALRCDPISGHVSLFWYQQALGQGPEFLTYFQNEAQLDKSGLPSDRFFAERPEGSVSTLKIQRTQQEDSAVYLCASSRVQSGTVSYEQYFGPGTRLTVT.

CDR3 DNA sequence: TGTGCCAGCTCACCCCGACAGGTGATAGCGAACACTGAAGCTTTCTTT. Protein: CASSPRQVIANTEAFF. V usage is TRBV18 and J usage is TRBJ1-1; a weak D match, TRBD1 (6 bases). V shed 3 bases and J shed 1 base, with 15 bases lying between them. Germline V lookup: CDR1 KGHSH, CDR2 LQKENI. The CDR3 covers 16 residues. The variable domain in full, completed from reference TRBV18 and TRBJ1-1, reads NAGVMQNPRHLVRRRGQEARLRCSPMKGHSHVYWYRQLPEEGLKFMVYLQKENIIDESGMPKERFSAEFPKEGPSILRIQQVVRGDSAAYFCASSPRQVIANTEAFFGQGTRLTVV.